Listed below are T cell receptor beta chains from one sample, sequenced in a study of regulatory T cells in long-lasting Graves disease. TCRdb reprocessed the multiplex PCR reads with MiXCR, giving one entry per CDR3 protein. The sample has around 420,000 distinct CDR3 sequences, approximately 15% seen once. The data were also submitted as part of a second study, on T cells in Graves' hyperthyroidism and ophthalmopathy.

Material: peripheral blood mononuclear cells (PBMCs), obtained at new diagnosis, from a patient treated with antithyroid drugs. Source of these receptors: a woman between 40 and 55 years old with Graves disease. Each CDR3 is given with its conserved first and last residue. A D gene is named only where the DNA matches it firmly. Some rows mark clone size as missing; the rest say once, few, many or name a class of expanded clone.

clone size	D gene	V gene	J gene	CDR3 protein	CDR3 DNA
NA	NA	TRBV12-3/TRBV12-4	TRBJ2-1	CASSQNRWNEQFF	TGTGCCAGCAGTCAAAATCGGTGGAATGAGCAGTTCTTC
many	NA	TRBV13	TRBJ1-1	CASSPIGSFGEGTEAFF	TGTGCCAGCAGCCCTATAGGGTCTTTTGGGGAGGGCACTGAAGCTTTCTTT
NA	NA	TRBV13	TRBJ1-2	CASTVLTRGPNYGYTF	TGTGCCAGCACCGTCCTCACCCGGGGACCCAACTATGGCTACACCTTC
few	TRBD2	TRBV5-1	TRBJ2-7	CASSLRVGGDEQYF	TGCGCCAGCAGCTTGCGGGTGGGAGGGGACGAGCAGTACTTC
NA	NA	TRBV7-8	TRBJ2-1	CASSSRTVNEQFF	TGTGCCAGCAGCTCTAGGACCGTCAATGAGCAGTTCTTC
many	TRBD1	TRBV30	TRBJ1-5	CAWNIGQVNQPQHF	TGTGCCTGGAATATCGGACAGGTCAATCAGCCCCAGCATTTT
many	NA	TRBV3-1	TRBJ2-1	CASSQGPNEQFF	TGTGCCAGCAGCCAGGGGCCCAATGAGCAGTTCTTC
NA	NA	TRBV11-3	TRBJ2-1	CASSLLAPFNEQFF	TGTGCCAGCAGCTTACTAGCGCCATTCAATGAGCAGTTCTTC
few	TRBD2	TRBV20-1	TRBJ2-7	CSARPVAGTSYEQYF	TGCAGTGCTAGACCCGTAGCGGGAACTTCCTACGAGCAGTACTTC
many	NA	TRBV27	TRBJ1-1	CASQVRGARKKAFF	TGTGCCAGCCAGGTGAGGGGCGCGAGGAAAAAAGCTTTCTTT
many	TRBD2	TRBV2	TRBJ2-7	CASSEASGSTALEQYF	TGTGCCAGCAGTGAAGCTAGCGGGAGTACCGCACTCGAGCAGTACTTC
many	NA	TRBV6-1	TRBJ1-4	CASSRSPGEKLFF	TGTGCCAGCAGCAGGTCACCTGGAGAAAAACTGTTTTTT
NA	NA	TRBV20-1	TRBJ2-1	CSARDSFEGVNEQFF	TGCAGTGCTAGAGATTCGTTCGAGGGCGTCAATGAGCAGTTCTTC
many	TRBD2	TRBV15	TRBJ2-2	CATSTTRLAGVIGELFF	TGTGCCACCAGCACCACCCGACTAGCGGGGGTTATCGGGGAGCTGTTTTTT
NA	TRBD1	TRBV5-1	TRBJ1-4	CASSVRTGSVDEKLFF	TGCGCCAGCAGCGTAAGGACAGGGAGTGTCGATGAAAAACTGTTTTTT
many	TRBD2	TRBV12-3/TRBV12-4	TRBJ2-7	CASSGLAGPSSYEQYF	TGTGCCAGCAGCGGACTAGCGGGCCCTTCCTCCTACGAGCAGTACTTC
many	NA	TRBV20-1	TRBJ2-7	CSARDLARGYEQYF	TGCAGTGCTAGAGATCTAGCCCGGGGGTACGAGCAGTACTTC
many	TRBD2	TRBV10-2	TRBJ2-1	CASKYGLDNEQFF	TGCGCCAGCAAATACGGACTAGACAATGAGCAGTTCTTC
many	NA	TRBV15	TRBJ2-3	CATSRVAGPRVDTQYF	TGTGCCACCAGCAGAGTCGCGGGGCCGAGGGTGGATACGCAGTATTTT
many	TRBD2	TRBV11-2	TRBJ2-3	CASSLGTSGVSTDTQYF	TGTGCCAGCAGCTTGGGGACTAGCGGGGTGAGCACAGATACGCAGTATTTT
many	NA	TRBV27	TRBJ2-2	CASSSTTAGELFF	TGTGCCAGCAGTTCAACGACAGCCGGGGAGCTGTTTTTT
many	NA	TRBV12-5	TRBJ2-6	CASGLVRGAGANVLTF	TGTGCTAGTGGTTTGGTAAGGGGGGCTGGGGCCAACGTCCTGACTTTC
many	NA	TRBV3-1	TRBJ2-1	CASSQGRGVWQFF	TGTGCCAGCAGCCAAGGTAGGGGGGTATGGCAGTTCTTC
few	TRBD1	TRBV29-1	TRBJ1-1	CSVGDRGLTEAFF	TGCAGCGTTGGGGACAGGGGGCTCACTGAAGCTTTCTTT
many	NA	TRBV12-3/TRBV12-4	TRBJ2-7	CASSMTGEGEQYF	TGTGCCAGCAGTATGACAGGGGAGGGCGAGCAGTACTTC
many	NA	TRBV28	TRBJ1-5	CASSYRDGNQPQHF	TGTGCCAGCAGTTACCGGGACGGCAATCAGCCCCAGCATTTT
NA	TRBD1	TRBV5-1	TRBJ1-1	CASSRYRGGTEAFF	TGCGCCAGCAGCCGGTACAGGGGAGGCACTGAAGCTTTCTTT
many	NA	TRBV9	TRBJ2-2	CASSVPRGGSNTGELFF	TGTGCCAGCAGCGTGCCCCGGGGCGGTTCGAACACCGGGGAGCTGTTTTTT
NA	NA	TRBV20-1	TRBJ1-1	CSALRGGGNTEAFF	TGCAGTGCTCTCAGAGGAGGAGGGAACACTGAAGCTTTCTTT
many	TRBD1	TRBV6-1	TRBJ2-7	CASSQVGGDRDYEQYF	TGTGCCAGCAGTCAGGTTGGTGGAGACAGGGACTACGAGCAGTACTTC
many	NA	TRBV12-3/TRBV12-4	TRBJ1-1	CASSSPGAAEAFF	TGTGCCAGCAGTTCCCCGGGGGCGGCTGAAGCTTTCTTT
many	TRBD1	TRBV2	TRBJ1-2	CASSPTGSGGANYGYTF	TGTGCCAGCAGCCCCACGGGGTCAGGGGGAGCTAACTATGGCTACACCTTC
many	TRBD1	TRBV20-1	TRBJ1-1	CSASGQGLGNTEAFF	TGCAGTGCTTCGGGACAGGGGCTAGGGAACACTGAAGCTTTCTTT
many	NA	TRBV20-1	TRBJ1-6	CSEGSPLHF	TGCAGTGAAGGTTCACCCCTCCACTTT
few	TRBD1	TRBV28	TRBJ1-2	CASTWTGTFGYTF	TGTGCCAGCACGTGGACAGGGACATTTGGCTACACCTTC
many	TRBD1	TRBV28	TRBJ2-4	CASSTQFTGENIQYF	TGTGCCAGCAGTACCCAATTCACAGGGGAAAACATTCAGTACTTC
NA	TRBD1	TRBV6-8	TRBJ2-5	CASSYAGTGNQETQYF	TGTGCCAGCAGTTACGCCGGGACAGGGAACCAAGAGACCCAGTACTTC
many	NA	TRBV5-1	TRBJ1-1	CASSLDPAGTEAFF	TGCGCCAGCAGCCTCGACCCGGCGGGCACTGAAGCTTTCTTT
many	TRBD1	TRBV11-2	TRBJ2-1	CASSLGGTGGYNEQFF	TGTGCCAGCAGCTTAGGTGGGACAGGGGGATACAATGAGCAGTTCTTC
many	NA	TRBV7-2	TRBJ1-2	CASTRDGQSYYGYTF	TGTGCCAGCACAAGGGACGGTCAATCGTACTATGGCTACACCTTC
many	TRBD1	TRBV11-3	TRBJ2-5	CASSLLTLDREQETQYF	TGTGCCAGCAGCTTATTAACCCTCGACAGGGAACAAGAGACCCAGTACTTC
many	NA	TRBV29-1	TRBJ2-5	CSVEDPLVETQYF	TGCAGCGTTGAAGATCCCTTGGTCGAGACCCAGTACTTC
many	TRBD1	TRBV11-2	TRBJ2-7	CASSSSGTGGYEQYF	TGTGCCAGCAGCTCATCCGGGACAGGGGGCTACGAGCAGTACTTC
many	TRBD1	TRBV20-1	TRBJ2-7	CSASRTGHSYEQYF	TGCAGTGCTAGTAGGACAGGTCACTCCTACGAGCAGTACTTC
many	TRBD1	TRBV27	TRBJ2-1	CASSPFPGTGPYNEQFF	TGTGCCAGCAGTCCTTTTCCCGGGACAGGGCCCTACAATGAGCAGTTCTTC
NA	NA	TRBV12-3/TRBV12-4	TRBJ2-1	CASSLSPLDEQFF	TGTGCCAGCAGTTTAAGCCCGCTGGATGAGCAGTTCTTC
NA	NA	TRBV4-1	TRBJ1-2	CASSQGQTTNYGYTF	TGCGCCAGCAGCCAAGGACAAACTACTAACTATGGCTACACCTTC
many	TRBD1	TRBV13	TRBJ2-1	CASSSGQGYNEQFF	TGTGCCAGCAGCTCGGGACAGGGTTACAATGAGCAGTTCTTC
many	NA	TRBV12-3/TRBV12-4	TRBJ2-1	CASGKDQFNEQFF	TGTGCCAGCGGAAAGGACCAGTTCAATGAGCAGTTCTTC
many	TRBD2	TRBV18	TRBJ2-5	CASSTSGQETQYF	TGTGCCAGCTCAACTAGCGGCCAAGAGACCCAGTACTTC
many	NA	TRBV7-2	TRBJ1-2	CASSLSRLRVGYTF	TGTGCCAGCAGCTTATCTAGGCTCCGGGTTGGCTACACCTTC
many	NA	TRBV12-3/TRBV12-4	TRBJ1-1	CASTRVGDTEAFF	TGTGCCAGCACCCGGGTGGGGGACACTGAAGCTTTCTTT
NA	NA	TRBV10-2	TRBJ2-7	CASREGDFYEQYF	TGCGCCAGCCGCGAGGGGGACTTCTACGAGCAGTACTTC
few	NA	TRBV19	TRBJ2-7	CASSKGLGSYEQYF	TGTGCCAGTAGCAAGGGACTCGGTTCCTACGAGCAGTACTTC